The clone carrying this T cell receptor beta chain was seen repeatedly, ten times or more. The entry originates in a study of early T cells in non-severe SARS-CoV-2 infection. The V gene end was trimmed by 2 bases and the J gene end by 5 bases; junction bases not matched to a gene: 7. This CDR3 is 17 amino acids long. Germline V gene data show CDR1 as KGHDR and CDR2 as SFDVKD. Via MiXCR, TCRdb re-called the 5' RACE reads, giving one row per CDR3 protein. This table has 68,000 or so distinct CDR3 sequences, 13% appearing once. Specimen: whole blood. The chain combines TRBV24-1 with TRBJ1-6, with 8 bases that match TRBD1. The sequence came from an adult who was a healthcare worker with PCR-confirmed SARS-CoV-2 infection or an uninfected control (not recorded which). This chain's CDR3 is CATSDSGTGGNNSPLHF. The CDR3 DNA reads TGTGCCACCAGTGATTCGGGGACAGGAGGGAATAATTCACCCCTCCACTTT.